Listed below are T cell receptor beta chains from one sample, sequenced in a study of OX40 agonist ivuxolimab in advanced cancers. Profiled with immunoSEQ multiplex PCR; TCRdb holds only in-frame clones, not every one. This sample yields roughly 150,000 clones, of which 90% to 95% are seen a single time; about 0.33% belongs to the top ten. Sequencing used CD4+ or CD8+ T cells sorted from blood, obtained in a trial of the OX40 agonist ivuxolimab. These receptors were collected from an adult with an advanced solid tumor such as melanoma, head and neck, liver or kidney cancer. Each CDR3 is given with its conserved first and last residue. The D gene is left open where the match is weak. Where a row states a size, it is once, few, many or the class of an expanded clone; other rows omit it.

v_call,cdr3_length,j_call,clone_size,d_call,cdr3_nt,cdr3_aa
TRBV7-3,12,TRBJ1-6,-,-,TGTGCCAGCAGCTTTGTAAATTCACCCCTCCACTTT,CASSFVNSPLHF
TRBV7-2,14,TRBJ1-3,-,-,TGTGCCAGCAGCTCACAGAGCTCTGGAAACACCATATATTTT,CASSSQSSGNTIYF
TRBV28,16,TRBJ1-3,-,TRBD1,TGTGCCAGCAGGGGACAGGGACCGTCCTCTGGAAACACCATATATTTT,CASRGQGPSSGNTIYF
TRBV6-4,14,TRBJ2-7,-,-,TGTGCCAGCAGTCCGGGACTGAAAACCTACGAGCAGTACTTC,CASSPGLKTYEQYF
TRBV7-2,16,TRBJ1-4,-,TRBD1,TGTGCCAGCAGCCAGGGTGGGACAGGCCTTAATGAAAAACTGTTTTTT,CASSQGGTGLNEKLFF
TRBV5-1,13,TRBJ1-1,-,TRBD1,TGCGCCAGCAGCATACAGGGGAGCACTGAAGCTTTCTTT,CASSIQGSTEAFF
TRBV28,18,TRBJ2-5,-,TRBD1,TGTGCCAGCAGTTCTCATAAAGCCGACAGGGACGTCCAAGAGACCCAGTACTTC,CASSSHKADRDVQETQYF
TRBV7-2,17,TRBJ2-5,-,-,TGTGCCAGCAGCTCATCCAAGATGGGGGGGGGCCGAGAGACCCAGTACTTC,CASSSSKMGGGRETQYF
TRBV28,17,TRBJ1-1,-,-,TGTGCCAGCAGTATAGTCGGGCGGGGGATAACGAACACTGAAGCTTTCTTT,CASSIVGRGITNTEAFF
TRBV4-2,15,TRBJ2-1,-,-,TGTGCCAGCAGCCAAGCGGGACTTCAATACAATGAGCAGTTCTTC,CASSQAGLQYNEQFF
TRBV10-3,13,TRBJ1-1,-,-,TGTGCCATCAGTGAGTCTGCGAACACTGAAGCTTTCTTT,CAISESANTEAFF
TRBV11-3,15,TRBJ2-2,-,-,TGTGCCAGCAGCTTTGGACGGAGTTTGATTGGGGAGCTGTTTTTT,CASSFGRSLIGELFF
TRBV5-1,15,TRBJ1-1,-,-,TGCGCCAGCAGCTTGGGTGAGGGTTTGAGCACTGAAGCTTTCTTT,CASSLGEGLSTEAFF
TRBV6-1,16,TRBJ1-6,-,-,TGTGCCAGCAGTGATTTACACGGGGGGTTGAACTCACCCCTCCACTTT,CASSDLHGGLNSPLHF
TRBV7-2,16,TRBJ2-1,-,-,TGTGCCAGCAGCTTAGGGTGGAGGCAGGGAGACCATGAGCAGTTCTTC,CASSLGWRQGDHEQFF
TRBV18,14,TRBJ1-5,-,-,TGTGCCAGCTCGCCCATTGGGCTCAATCAGCCCCAGCATTTT,CASSPIGLNQPQHF
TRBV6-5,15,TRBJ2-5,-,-,TGTGCCAGCAGTTACGCTAAGTGGGGCCAAGAGACCCAGTACTTC,CASSYAKWGQETQYF
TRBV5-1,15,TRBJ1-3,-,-,TGCGCCAGCAGCTTGGGGAGACAGACTGGAAACACCATATATTTT,CASSLGRQTGNTIYF
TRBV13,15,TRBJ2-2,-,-,TGTGCCAGCAGGACTGGCCCACGCCGGACCGGGGAGCTGTTTTTT,CASRTGPRRTGELFF
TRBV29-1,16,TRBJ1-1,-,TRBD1,TGCAGCGGAAAGGGCCCAGGGGGCGCGGCGGACACTGAAGCTTTCTTT,CSGKGPGGAADTEAFF
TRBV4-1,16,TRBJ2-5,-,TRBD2,TGCGCCAGCAGCCTGAACAGCGGGGGGCCTCAAGAGACCCAGTACTTC,CASSLNSGGPQETQYF
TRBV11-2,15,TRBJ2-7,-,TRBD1,TGTGCCAGCAGCCCTACCGGGACAGTCTCCTACGAGCAGTACTTC,CASSPTGTVSYEQYF
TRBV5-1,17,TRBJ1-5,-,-,TGCGCCAGCAGCTTGGGACCCGGAGGGTATAGCAATCAGCCCCAGCATTTT,CASSLGPGGYSNQPQHF
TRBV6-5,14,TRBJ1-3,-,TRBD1,TGTGCCAGCTACGACAGGGGTGATCGAAACACCATATATTTT,CASYDRGDRNTIYF
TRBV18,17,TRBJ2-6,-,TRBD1,TGTGCCAGCTCACCTGGACAGGCCAGCTCTGGGGCCAACGTCCTGACTTTC,CASSPGQASSGANVLTF
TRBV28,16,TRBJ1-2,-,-,TGTGCCAGCAGGCCCGGCGGTCTTAGGGGGGAGTATGGCTACACCTTC,CASRPGGLRGEYGYTF
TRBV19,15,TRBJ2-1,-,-,TGTGCCAGTAGTATATATCCCGATACCTACAATGAGCAGTTCTTC,CASSIYPDTYNEQFF
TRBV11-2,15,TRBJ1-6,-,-,TGTGCCAGCAGCTCCCGGGGAGGGAACGGTTCACCCCTCCACTTT,CASSSRGGNGSPLHF
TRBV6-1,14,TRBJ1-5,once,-,TGTGCCAGCAGTACAGGGCATAGCAATCAGCCCCAGCATTTT,CASSTGHSNQPQHF
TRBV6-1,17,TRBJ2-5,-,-,TGTGCCAGCAGTGAGCGAAGGGGGTTGGACGGGAAAGAGACCCAGTACTTC,CASSERRGLDGKETQYF
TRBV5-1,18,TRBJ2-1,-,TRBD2,TGCGCCAGCAGCTTGATGCCTAGCGGGGCAAGCTCCTACAATGAGCAGTTCTTC,CASSLMPSGASSYNEQFF
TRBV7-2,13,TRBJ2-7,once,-,TGTGCCAGCAGCCCCAGCCGACAATTCTGGCAGTACTTC,CASSPSRQFWQYF
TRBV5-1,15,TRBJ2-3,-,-,TGCGCCAGCAGCGGAACCGGGACTGGCACAGATACGCAGTATTTT,CASSGTGTGTDTQYF
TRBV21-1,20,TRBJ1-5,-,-,TGTGCCAGCAGCAAAAACCAGGGGGCGAGCCACGAGCAAGGCAATCAGCCCCAGCATTTT,CASSKNQGASHEQGNQPQHF
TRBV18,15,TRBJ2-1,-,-,TGTGCCAGCTCTCTGGGAGCCGGGAAGAGGGGTGAGCAGTTCTTC,CASSLGAGKRGEQFF
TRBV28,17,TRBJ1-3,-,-,TGTGCCAGCAGTTCTTCCGGGACACCCAGCTCTGGAAACACCATATATTTT,CASSSSGTPSSGNTIYF
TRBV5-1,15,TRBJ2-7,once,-,TGCGCCAGCAGCTTGGCCGGGACGCTCTCCTACGAGCAGTACTTC,CASSLAGTLSYEQYF